Reported below is one TCR beta chain. Profiled with immunoSEQ multiplex PCR; TCRdb holds only in-frame clones, not every one. Of roughly 2.1 million clones in the sample, more than 85% are singletons; the top ten hold more than 1.5%. This sample is drawn from a study of shared clonotypes between healthy human individuals. The naive CD8 fraction comprised CD45RO-negative cells positively selected for CCR7 and excluded terminally differentiated effector memory CD45RA+ cells. Deletions cut 4 bases from V and 2 bases from J, with 12 bases between. CDR1 SGHRS and CDR2 YFSETQ come from the germline V gene. This CDR3 has 14 amino acids.

This sequence was found in a young man in good health. Some clones in this sample may be carry-over from other donors' samples. The chain combines TRBV5-1 with TRBJ1-1, with D perhaps matching TRBD1 (5 bases). Sequenced sample: naive CD8+ T cells from PBMCs. The CDR3: CASSEGWFNTEAFF. The CDR3 DNA is TGCGCCAGCAGCGAGGGGTGGTTTAACACTGAAGCTTTCTTT.